The 23 T cell receptor beta chains below all came from one sample that was sequenced in a study of shared clonotypes between healthy human individuals. Measured with immunoSEQ multiplex PCR; TCRdb has only the in-frame clones, and not every one. This table holds about 2.4 million clones, roughly 93% found once. The sample was naive CD4+ T cells from PBMCs. Subset meaning: CD45RA+ positively selected. Receptors originate from a man aged 18 to 29 in good health. Some clones in this sample may be carry-over from other donors' samples.

J is TRBJ2-2 and V is TRBV5-1, with D possibly TRBD2 on 6 matching bases. Trimming removed 4 bases from V and 4 bases from J, with 14 bases in between. This CDR3 comprises 15 residues. The germline CDR1 and CDR2 sequences are SGHRS and YFSETQ. The CDR3 region is CASSVRGTFTGELFF. The CDR3 nucleotides are TGCGCCAGCAGCGTCCGCGGGACCTTCACCGGGGAGCTGTTTTTT.

This chain links TRBV20-1 with TRBJ1-1; tentative D call: TRBD1 (5 bases). There are 11 residues in the CDR3. Deletions cut 6 bases from V and 6 bases from J, with 11 bases between. The germline gives CDR1 DFQATT, CDR2 SNEGSKA (reference sequence). DNA for the CDR3: TGCAGTGCCCCTCAAGGGGCTGAAGCTTTCTTT. Amino acid sequence: CSAPQGAEAFF.

The chain couples TRBV28 to TRBJ1-4; D not certain. This CDR3 comprises 17 residues. Trimming removed 2 bases from V and 0 bases from J, with 13 bases in between. Germline V lookup: CDR1 MDHEN, CDR2 SYDVKM. Here the CDR3 reads CASSLKAGGATNEKLFF. The CDR3 nucleotides are TGTGCCAGCAGTTTAAAAGCAGGCGGAGCAACTAATGAAAAACTGTTTTTT.

This sequence joins TRBV7-6 and TRBJ2-7; 8 nucleotides match TRBD2. V was pared by 3 bases and J by 12 bases, with 4 bases of the junction left unmatched. Germline V gene data show CDR1 as SGHVS and CDR2 as FNYEAQ. The CDR3 sequence is 11 residues long. The CDR3 sequence: CASSLGTSTYF. The CDR3 region has the DNA TGTGCCAGCAGCTTGGGGACTAGTACGTACTTC.

The V and J genes are TRBV18 and TRBJ1-2, with D perhaps TRBD1 (6 bases). CDR1 is KGHSH, CDR2 LQKENI, per germline. The CDR3 loop spans 16 amino acids. The ends were cut back, 1 base at V and 1 base at J, with 13 bases in the middle. CDR3 coding DNA: TGTGCCAGCTCACCACAGGGCAGGGGATATAACTATGGCTACACCTTC. It yields the protein CASSPQGRGYNYGYTF.

The V gene is TRBV6-6, the J gene TRBJ1-2, with a tentative D call TRBD1 (6 bases). The CDR3 has 14 amino acids. The germline CDR1 and CDR2 sequences are MNHNY and SVGAGI (reference sequence). The V end lost 7 bases, the J end lost 4 bases, and 16 bases lay between the germline ends. The CDR3 sequence: CASTTFGGGYGYTF. Written as DNA, the CDR3 is TGTGCCAGCACAACATTCGGAGGGGGCTATGGCTACACCTTC.

The J gene is TRBJ2-1, the V gene TRBV5-1; 10 nucleotides agree with TRBD2. The ends lost 0 bases at V and 5 bases at J; junction bases unmatched: 8. CDR3 length: 17 residues. Per the germline V gene, CDR1 is SGHRS and CDR2 is YFSETQ. Here the CDR3 DNA reads TGCGCCAGCAGCTTGGGTGAAGCGGGAGGGGTACACAATGAGCAGTTCTTC. Translating gives CASSLGEAGGVHNEQFF.

The chain recombines TRBV28 with TRBJ2-7; D is possibly TRBD1 (5 bases). The V end lost 6 bases, the J end lost 6 bases, and 12 bases lay between the germline ends. Germline-derived CDR1 and CDR2 are MDHEN and SYDVKM. The CDR3 spans 12 residues. CDR3 nucleotide sequence: TGTGCCAGCAGGGGGCTTGCTGGCGAGCAGTACTTC. Its translation: CASRGLAGEQYF.

A few counts support this clone. In DNA, the CDR3 is TGTGCCAGCAGTCAGGGGAACACTGAAGCTTTCTTT. Translated, it gives CASSQGNTEAFF. The chain carries TRBV27 and TRBJ1-1; a possible D gene is TRBD1 (5 bases). The V and J ends lost 5 bases and 1 base respectively, with 5 bases between them. The CDR3 sequence is 12 residues long. Germline-derived CDR1 and CDR2 are MNHEY and SMNVEV (reference sequence).

The V gene is TRBV12-5, the J gene TRBJ2-3, with D possibly being TRBD2 (5 bases). Germline loops: CDR1 LGHNT, CDR2 FRNRAP. V lost 5 bases and J lost 2, with 8 bases in between. CDR3 length equals 13 residues. The CDR3 loop reads CASGADYTDTQYF. The CDR3 DNA follows: TGTGCTAGTGGTGCAGACTACACAGATACGCAGTATTTT.

On this clone: The sample carries other DNA sequences with the same CDR3. The CDR3 DNA reads TGTGCCAGCAGCTTAAGCTCGGGGTCAAGGGAGCAGTACTTC. Protein sequence: CASSLSSGSREQYF. This chain uses TRBV7-3 with TRBJ2-7; tentative D call: TRBD2 (5 bases). CDR3 length: 14 residues. V was cut by 1 base and J by 7 bases, with 14 bases left in between. Per germline, CDR1 SGHTA and CDR2 FQGTGA.

Here the CDR3 DNA reads TGTGCCAGCAGCTCGGACCACTACAATGAGCAGTTCTTC. This translates into CASSSDHYNEQFF. The J gene is TRBJ2-1, the V gene TRBV7-8; D is uncertain. From germline, CDR1 is SGHVS and CDR2 FQNEAQ. V was shortened by 4 bases and J by 3 bases, with 7 bases between the two germline ends. The CDR3 has 13 residues.

The chain carries TRBV5-1 and TRBJ2-7, with 10 nucleotides matching TRBD1. Germline V gene lookup returns CDR1 SGHRS and CDR2 YFSETQ. The CDR3 runs to 15 residues. J was trimmed by 7 bases and V by 5 bases; bases with no gene match: 12. This CDR3 is CASRIWGQGTREQYF. DNA for the CDR3: TGCGCCAGCAGGATATGGGGACAGGGGACGCGGGAGCAGTACTTC. Combining the CDR3 with reference TRBV5-1 and TRBJ2-7 gives the whole variable domain KAGVTQTPRYLIKTRGQQVTLSCSPISGHRSVSWYQQTPGQGLQFLFEYFSETQRNKGNFPGRFSGRQFSNSRSEMNVSTLELGDSALYLCASRIWGQGTREQYFGPGTRLTVT.

This chain connects TRBV4-1 to TRBJ2-7, with D perhaps TRBD2 (5 bases). Germline values: CDR1 MGHRA, CDR2 YSYEKL. Trimming pared 8 bases from V and 7 bases from J, leaving 21 bases between. The CDR3 loop spans 14 amino acids. The chain's CDR3 is CASRELLAWGEQYF. CDR3 nucleotide sequence: TGCGCCAGCCGGGAACTACTTGCCTGGGGTGAGCAGTACTTC.

V usage is TRBV27 and J usage is TRBJ1-1, with 7 bases identical to TRBD1. The CDR3 has 17 amino acids. V lost 5 bases, J lost 1 base, and 13 bases stayed unmatched. Per the germline V gene, CDR1 is MNHEY and CDR2 is SMNVEV (reference sequence). The CDR3 sequence is CASSPYGAGGWNTEAFF. The CDR3 DNA follows: TGTGCCAGCAGTCCATACGGGGCAGGGGGTTGGAACACTGAAGCTTTCTTT.

The rearrangement links TRBV5-1 to TRBJ2-6; D is uncertain. The germline V gene encodes CDR1 SGHRS and CDR2 YFSETQ. Deletions cut 4 bases from V and 4 bases from J, with 12 bases between. The CDR3 spans 15 residues. The CDR3 sequence is CASSTVTTGANVLTF. CDR3 nucleotide sequence: TGCGCCAGCAGCACCGTCACGACGGGGGCCAACGTCCTGACTTTC. The complete variable domain, with remaining parts taken from reference TRBV5-1 and TRBJ2-6, reads KAGVTQTPRYLIKTRGQQVTLSCSPISGHRSVSWYQQTPGQGLQFLFEYFSETQRNKGNFPGRFSGRQFSNSRSEMNVSTLELGDSALYLCASSTVTTGANVLTFGAGSRLTVL.

The chain has TRBV20-1 and TRBJ2-5; 8 bases fit TRBD2. Trimming removed 8 bases from V and 5 bases from J; junction bases left unmatched: 4. The V gene's germline CDR1 is DFQATT and CDR2 SNEGSKA (reference sequence). The CDR3 is 11 residues long. In DNA, the CDR3 is TGCAGTCGGGAGGGTTGGGAGACCCAGTACTTC. Protein: CSREGWETQYF.

J is TRBJ2-6 and V is TRBV5-4, with D perhaps matching TRBD1 or TRBD2 (6 bases each). The CDR3 totals 19 residues. Trimming took off 3 bases at V and 0 bases at J, with 19 bases between the two ends. The germline CDR1 and CDR2 sequences are SGHNT and YYREEE (reference sequence). This CDR3 reads CASSSGVGGLSSGANVLTF. Here the CDR3 DNA reads TGTGCCAGCAGCTCAGGGGTAGGGGGGCTTAGCTCTGGGGCCAACGTCCTGACTTTC.

The CDR3 bases are TGTGCCAGCACCCCCGTCAGGGAGAACACTGAAGCTTTCTTT. It encodes CASTPVRENTEAFF. The chain employs TRBV28 and TRBJ1-1; possibly TRBD1 for D (5 bases). V was clipped by 7 bases and J by 1 base, with 13 bases between them. Looked up from germline, CDR1 is MDHEN and CDR2 is SYDVKM. The CDR3 length is 14 residues.

The chain carries TRBV30 and TRBJ1-2; D ambiguous. From germline, CDR1 is GTSNPN and CDR2 SVGIG (reference sequence). The CDR3 runs 13 residues. Trimming left V 4 bases short and J 13 bases short, with 22 bases between. The CDR3 DNA follows: TGTGCCTGGACTATGGTGATGGAGAGCCTTGGCACCTTC. It translates to CAWTMVMESLGTF.

This clone is a singleton in its sample. J is TRBJ2-3 and V is TRBV5-1; 10 positions agree with TRBD2. The germline V gene has CDR1 SGHRS and CDR2 YFSETQ. CDR3 size: 15 residues. The V segment lost 4 bases and the J segment 4 bases; nucleotides outside the gene matches: 6. The CDR3 bases are TGCGCCAGCAGCCCCCAGGGACTAGCGCCAGATACGCAGTATTTT. This encodes CASSPQGLAPDTQYF.

The chain's CDR3 is CASIPQGEEREDDEQYF. In nucleotides, the CDR3 is TGTGCCAGCATTCCCCAGGGGGAGGAGCGAGAAGATGACGAGCAGTACTTC. This chain connects TRBV28 to TRBJ2-7, with D possibly matching TRBD1 (7 bases). Per germline, CDR1 MDHEN and CDR2 SYDVKM. The V end lost 7 bases, the J end lost 5 bases, and 27 bases lay between the germline ends. The CDR3 is made up of 17 amino acids.

This chain uses TRBV29-1 with TRBJ1-2; maybe TRBD1 (5 bases). The CDR3 covers 12 residues. With 6 bases removed from V and 4 bases from J, the gap between germline ends came to 12 bases. Germline CDR1 is SQVTM and CDR2 is ANQGSEA. CDR3: CSVTDRIYGYTF. CDR3 coding DNA: TGCAGCGTCACAGACAGAATCTATGGCTACACCTTC.